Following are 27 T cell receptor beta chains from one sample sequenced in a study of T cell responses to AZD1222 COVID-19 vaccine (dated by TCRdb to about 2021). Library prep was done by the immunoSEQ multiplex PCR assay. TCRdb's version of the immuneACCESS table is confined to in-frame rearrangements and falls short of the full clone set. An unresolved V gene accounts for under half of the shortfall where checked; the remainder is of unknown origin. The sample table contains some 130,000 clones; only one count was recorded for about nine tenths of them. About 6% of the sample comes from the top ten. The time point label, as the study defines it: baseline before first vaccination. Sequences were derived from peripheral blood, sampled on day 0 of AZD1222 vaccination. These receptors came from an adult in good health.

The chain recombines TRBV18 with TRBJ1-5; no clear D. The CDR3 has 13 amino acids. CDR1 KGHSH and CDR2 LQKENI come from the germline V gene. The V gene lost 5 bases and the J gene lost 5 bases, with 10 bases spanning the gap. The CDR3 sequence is CASSTFRDQPQHF. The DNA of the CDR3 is TGTGCCAGCTCAACTTTTCGAGATCAGCCCCAGCATTTT.

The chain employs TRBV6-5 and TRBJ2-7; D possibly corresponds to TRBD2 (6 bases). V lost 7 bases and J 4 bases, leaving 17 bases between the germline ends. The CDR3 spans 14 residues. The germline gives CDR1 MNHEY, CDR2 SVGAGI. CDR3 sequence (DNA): TGTGCCAGCACGGCCCCCGGGGGACCATACGAGCAGTACTTC. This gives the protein CASTAPGGPYEQYF.

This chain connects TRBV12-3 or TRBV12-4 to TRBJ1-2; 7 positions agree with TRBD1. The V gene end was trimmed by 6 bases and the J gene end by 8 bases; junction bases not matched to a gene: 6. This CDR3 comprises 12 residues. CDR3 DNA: TGTGCCAGCAGCATGGGGGACAGCGGCTACACCTTC. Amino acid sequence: CASSMGDSGYTF.

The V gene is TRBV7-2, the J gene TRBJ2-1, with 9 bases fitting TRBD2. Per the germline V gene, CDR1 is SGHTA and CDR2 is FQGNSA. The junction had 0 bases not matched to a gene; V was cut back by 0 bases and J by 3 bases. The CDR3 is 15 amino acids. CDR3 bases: TGTGCCAGCAGCTTAGCGACTAGCGGCTACAATGAGCAGTTCTTC. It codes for CASSLATSGYNEQFF.

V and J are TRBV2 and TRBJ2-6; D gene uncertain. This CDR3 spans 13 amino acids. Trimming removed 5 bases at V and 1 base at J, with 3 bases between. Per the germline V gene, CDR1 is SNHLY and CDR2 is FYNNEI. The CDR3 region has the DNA TGTGCCAGCAGTATATCTGGGGCCAACGTCCTGACTTTC. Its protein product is CASSISGANVLTF. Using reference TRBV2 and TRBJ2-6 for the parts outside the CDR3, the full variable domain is EPEVTQTPSHQVTQMGQEVILRCVPISNHLYFYWYRQILGQKVEFLVSFYNNEISEKSEIFDDQFSVERPDGSNFTLKIRSTKLEDSAMYFCASSISGANVLTFGAGSRLTVL.

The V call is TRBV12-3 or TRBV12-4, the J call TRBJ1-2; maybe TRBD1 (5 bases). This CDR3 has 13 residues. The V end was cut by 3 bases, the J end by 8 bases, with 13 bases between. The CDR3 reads CASSLGRGIGYTF. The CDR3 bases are TGTGCCAGCAGTTTGGGGCGGGGGATCGGCTACACCTTC.

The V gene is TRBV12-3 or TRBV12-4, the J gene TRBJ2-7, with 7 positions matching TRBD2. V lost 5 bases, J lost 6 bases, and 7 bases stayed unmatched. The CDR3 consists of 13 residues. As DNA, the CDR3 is TGTGCCAGCAGTCTTTGGACTAGTGGCGAGCAGTACTTC. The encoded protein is CASSLWTSGEQYF.

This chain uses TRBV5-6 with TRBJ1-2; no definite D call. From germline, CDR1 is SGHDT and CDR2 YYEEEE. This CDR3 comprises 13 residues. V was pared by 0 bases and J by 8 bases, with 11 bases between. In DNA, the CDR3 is TGTGCCAGCAGCTTGGCCCGTCAGTCGGGCTACACCTTC. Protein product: CASSLARQSGYTF.

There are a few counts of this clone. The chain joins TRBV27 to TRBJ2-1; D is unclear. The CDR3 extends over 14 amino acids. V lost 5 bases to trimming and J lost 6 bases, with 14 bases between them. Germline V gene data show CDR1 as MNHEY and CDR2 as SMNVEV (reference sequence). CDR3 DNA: TGTGCCAGCAGTGAGGTGCCCTGGGGCAATGAGCAGTTCTTC. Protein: CASSEVPWGNEQFF.

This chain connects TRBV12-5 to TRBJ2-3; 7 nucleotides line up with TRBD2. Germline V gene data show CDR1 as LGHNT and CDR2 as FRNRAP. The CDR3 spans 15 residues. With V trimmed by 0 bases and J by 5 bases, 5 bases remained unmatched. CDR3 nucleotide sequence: TGTGCTAGTGGTTTGGTACAGGCGGGGGTAGATACGCAGTATTTT. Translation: CASGLVQAGVDTQYF.

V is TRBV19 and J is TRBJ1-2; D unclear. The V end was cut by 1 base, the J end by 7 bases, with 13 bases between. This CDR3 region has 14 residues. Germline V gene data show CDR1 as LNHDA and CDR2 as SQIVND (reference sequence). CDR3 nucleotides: TGTGCCAGTAGTATAGGAGGCCACAGTGGTGGCTACACCTTC. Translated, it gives CASSIGGHSGGYTF. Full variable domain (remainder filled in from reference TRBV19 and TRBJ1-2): DGGITQSPKYLFRKEGQNVTLSCEQNLNHDAMYWYRQDPGQGLRLIYYSQIVNDFQKGDIAEGYSVSREKKESFPLTVTSAQKNPTAFYLCASSIGGHSGGYTFGSGTRLTVV.

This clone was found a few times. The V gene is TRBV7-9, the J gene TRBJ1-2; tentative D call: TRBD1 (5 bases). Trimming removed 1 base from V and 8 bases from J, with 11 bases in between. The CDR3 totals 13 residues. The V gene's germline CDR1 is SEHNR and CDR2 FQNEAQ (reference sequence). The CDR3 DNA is TGTGCCAGCAGCTTAGGGAGGGGCGAGGGCTACACCTTC. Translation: CASSLGRGEGYTF.

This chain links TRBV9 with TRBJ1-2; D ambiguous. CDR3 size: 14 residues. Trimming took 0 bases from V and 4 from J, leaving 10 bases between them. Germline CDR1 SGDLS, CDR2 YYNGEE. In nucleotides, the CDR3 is TGTGCCAGCAGCGTAGCTCCCCAAGTCTATGGCTACACCTTC. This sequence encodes CASSVAPQVYGYTF.

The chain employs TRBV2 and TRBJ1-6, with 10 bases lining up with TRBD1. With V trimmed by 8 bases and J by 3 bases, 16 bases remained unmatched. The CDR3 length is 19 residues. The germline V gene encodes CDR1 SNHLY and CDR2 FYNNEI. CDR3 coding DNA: TGTGCCAGCGCTCGACAGGGGGCGTTATCCCCCTTCTATAATTCACCCCTCCACTTT. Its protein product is CASARQGALSPFYNSPLHF.

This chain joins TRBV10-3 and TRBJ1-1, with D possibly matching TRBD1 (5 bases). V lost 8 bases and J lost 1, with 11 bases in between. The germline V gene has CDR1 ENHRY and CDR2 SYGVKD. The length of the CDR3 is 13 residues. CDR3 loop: CAIRGVRNTEAFF. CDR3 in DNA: TGTGCCATCCGGGGGGTAAGGAACACTGAAGCTTTCTTT.

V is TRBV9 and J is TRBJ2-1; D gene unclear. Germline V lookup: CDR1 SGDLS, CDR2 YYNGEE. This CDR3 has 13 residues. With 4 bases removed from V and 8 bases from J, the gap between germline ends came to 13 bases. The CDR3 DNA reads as TGTGCCAGCAGCTCCCCCCCCCAAGATGAGCAGTTCTTC. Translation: CASSSPPQDEQFF. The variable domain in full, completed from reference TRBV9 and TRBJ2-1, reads DSGVTQTPKHLITATGQRVTLRCSPRSGDLSVYWYQQSLDQGLQFLIQYYNGEERAKGNILERFSAQQFPDLHSELNLSSLELGDSALYFCASSSPPQDEQFFGPGTRLTVL.

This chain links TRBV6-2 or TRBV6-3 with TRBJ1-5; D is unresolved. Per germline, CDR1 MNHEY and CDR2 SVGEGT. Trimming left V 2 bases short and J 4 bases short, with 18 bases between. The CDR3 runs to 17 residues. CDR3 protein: CASSYPGVGVRNQPQHF. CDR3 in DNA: TGTGCCAGCAGTTACCCGGGCGTTGGGGTCCGGAATCAGCCCCAGCATTTT.

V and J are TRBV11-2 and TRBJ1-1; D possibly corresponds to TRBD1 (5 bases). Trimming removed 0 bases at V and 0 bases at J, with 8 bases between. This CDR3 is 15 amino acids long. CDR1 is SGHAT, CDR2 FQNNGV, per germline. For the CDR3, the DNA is TGTGCCAGCAGCTTAGATGACAGTTTGAACACTGAAGCTTTCTTT. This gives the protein CASSLDDSLNTEAFF.

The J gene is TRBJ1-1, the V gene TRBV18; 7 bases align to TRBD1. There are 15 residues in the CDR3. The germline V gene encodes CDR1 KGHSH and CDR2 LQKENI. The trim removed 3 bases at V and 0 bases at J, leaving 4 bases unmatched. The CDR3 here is CASSPLTGLNTEAFF. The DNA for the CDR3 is TGTGCCAGCTCACCGCTGACAGGGTTGAACACTGAAGCTTTCTTT.

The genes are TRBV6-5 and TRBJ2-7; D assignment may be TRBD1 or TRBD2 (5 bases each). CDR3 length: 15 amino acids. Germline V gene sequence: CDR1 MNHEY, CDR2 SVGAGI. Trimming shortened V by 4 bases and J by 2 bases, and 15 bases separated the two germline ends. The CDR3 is CASSSESRGPYEQYF. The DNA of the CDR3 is TGTGCCAGCAGTTCCGAGAGTCGGGGCCCCTACGAGCAGTACTTC.

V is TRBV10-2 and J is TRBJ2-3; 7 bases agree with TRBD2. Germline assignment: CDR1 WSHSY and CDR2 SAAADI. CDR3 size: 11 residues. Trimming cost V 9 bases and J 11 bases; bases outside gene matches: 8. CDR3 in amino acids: CASASGEMQYF. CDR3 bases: TGCGCCAGTGCGAGCGGGGAAATGCAGTATTTT.

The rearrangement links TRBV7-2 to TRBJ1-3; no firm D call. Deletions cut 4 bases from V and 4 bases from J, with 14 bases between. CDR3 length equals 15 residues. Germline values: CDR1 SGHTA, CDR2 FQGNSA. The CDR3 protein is CASSSWGTVGNTIYF. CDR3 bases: TGTGCCAGCAGCTCATGGGGAACAGTCGGAAACACCATATATTTT.

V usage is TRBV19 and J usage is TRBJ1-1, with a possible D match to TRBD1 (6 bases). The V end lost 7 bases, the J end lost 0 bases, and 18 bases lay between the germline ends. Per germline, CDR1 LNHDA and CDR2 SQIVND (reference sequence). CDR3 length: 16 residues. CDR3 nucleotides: TGTGCCAGTACCAAGGGTGGGGGGCGGCTGAACACTGAAGCTTTCTTT. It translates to CASTKGGGRLNTEAFF.

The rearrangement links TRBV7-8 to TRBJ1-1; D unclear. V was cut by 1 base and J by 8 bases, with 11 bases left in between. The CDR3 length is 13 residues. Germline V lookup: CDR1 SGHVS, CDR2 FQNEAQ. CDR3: CASSLVRRGEAFF. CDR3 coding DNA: TGTGCCAGCAGCTTAGTTCGCCGGGGAGAAGCTTTCTTT.

The DNA of the CDR3 is TGTGCCAGTAGTATAGAAAGGCAGTCCGGGGAGCTGTTTTTT. This gives the protein CASSIERQSGELFF. This sequence joins TRBV19 and TRBJ2-2; D unclear. Germline lookup yields CDR1 LNHDA and CDR2 SQIVND (reference sequence). V lost 0 bases, J lost 6 bases, and 8 bases lay in between. The CDR3 has 14 amino acids. Based on the CDR3 plus reference TRBV19 and TRBJ2-2, the full variable domain is DGGITQSPKYLFRKEGQNVTLSCEQNLNHDAMYWYRQDPGQGLRLIYYSQIVNDFQKGDIAEGYSVSREKKESFPLTVTSAQKNPTAFYLCASSIERQSGELFFGEGSRLTVL.

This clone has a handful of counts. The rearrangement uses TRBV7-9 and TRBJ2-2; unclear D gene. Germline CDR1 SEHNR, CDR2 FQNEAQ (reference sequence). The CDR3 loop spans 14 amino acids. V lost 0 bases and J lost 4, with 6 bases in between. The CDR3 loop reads CASSLAGFTGELFF. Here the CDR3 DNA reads TGTGCCAGCAGCTTAGCTGGGTTCACCGGGGAGCTGTTTTTT.

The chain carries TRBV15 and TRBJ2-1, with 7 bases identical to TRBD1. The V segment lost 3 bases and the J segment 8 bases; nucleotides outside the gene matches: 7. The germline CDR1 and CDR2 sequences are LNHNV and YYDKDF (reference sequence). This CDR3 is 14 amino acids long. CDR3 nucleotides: TGTGCCACCAGCAGTCAAACAGGGGCCTATGAGCAGTTCTTC. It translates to CATSSQTGAYEQFF. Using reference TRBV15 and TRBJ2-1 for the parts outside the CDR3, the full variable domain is DAMVIQNPRYQVTQFGKPVTLSCSQTLNHNVMYWYQQKSSQAPKLLFHYYDKDFNNEADTPDNFQSRRPNTSFCFLDIRSPGLGDTAMYLCATSSQTGAYEQFFGPGTRLTVL.